This T cell receptor beta chain was recorded in a study of blood T cell repertoires in COVID-19. The CDR3 length is 14 residues. The ends were cut back, 4 bases at V and 0 bases at J, with 9 bases in the middle. The germline CDR1 and CDR2 sequences are MNHEY and SVGAGI. Source study methods: Amplification from reference gene primers served as the basis for estimated nucleated cell counts. The protocol was immunoSEQ multiplex PCR, while the TCRdb copy is restricted to in-frame clones and leaves out a portion. V, J and clone size were drawn from that table, and D and trimming were deduced from the DNA. The sample consists of roughly 100,000 clones, around 73% of them appearing once.

J is TRBJ1-1 and V is TRBV6-5, with D possibly being TRBD1 (6 bases). The receptor's source is a man aged 55 to 70 with active or convalescent COVID-19. Sequencing input: peripheral blood. In DNA, the CDR3 is TGTGCCAGCAGTTTAGGGACACTGAACACTGAAGCTTTCTTT. It specifies CASSLGTLNTEAFF.